Below, 27 T cell receptor beta chains from the same sample are listed, as sequenced in a study of T cells in Graves' hyperthyroidism and ophthalmopathy. Amplification targeted TCR beta CDR3 regions from RNA transcripts. With the HTBI primer set, the TCR CDR3 went through a first round of RT-PCR. TCRdb processed the multiplex PCR reads anew with MiXCR; each CDR3 protein has one entry. In the table there are about half a million distinct CDR3 sequences, less than 25% of which are singletons. Sample: blood. The receptors originated from a man younger than 30 with Graves' hyperthyroidism.

The V gene is TRBV7-9, the J gene TRBJ1-5; D gene unclear. Germline-derived CDR1 and CDR2 are SEHNR and FQNEAQ (reference sequence). V shed 3 bases and J shed 0 bases, with 6 bases lying between them. The length of the CDR3 is 14 residues. CDR3 nucleotides: TGTGCCAGCAGCTTCGGCAGTAGCAATCAGCCCCAGCATTTT. This translates into CASSFGSSNQPQHF.

This clonotype came up many times. V gene TRBV12-3 or TRBV12-4 combines with J gene TRBJ1-2; the D gene is possibly TRBD1 (5 bases). Trimming removed 5 bases at V and 5 bases at J, with 24 bases between. The CDR3 has 17 amino acids. This CDR3 reads CASSPRTGPHRSYGYTF. In DNA form, the CDR3 reads TGTGCCAGCAGTCCTCGGACGGGACCTCATCGATCTTATGGCTACACCTTC.

This clonotype was seen repeatedly, ten times or more. The CDR3, as DNA: TGTGCCAGCAGTTACAACCCCGGGACAGGGGCGATAAATGGCGGCTACACCTTC. Its protein is CASSYNPGTGAINGGYTF. This chain connects TRBV6-2 or TRBV6-3 to TRBJ1-2, with 10 bases matching TRBD1. The CDR3 runs to 18 residues. The germline gives CDR1 MNHEY, CDR2 SVGEGT. The J segment lost 8 bases and the V segment lost 2 bases, leaving 17 bases of the junction unmatched.

This clonotype was counted ten times or more. The chain joins TRBV10-3 to TRBJ1-1, with TRBD1 as a possible D gene (5 bases). Germline CDR1 ENHRY, CDR2 SYGVKD. This CDR3 comprises 12 residues. The germline V and J ends were trimmed by 6 bases and 1 base, with 6 bases remaining between them. The CDR3 DNA reads TGTGCCATCAGCGGACAGAACACTGAAGCTTTCTTT. Translating gives CAISGQNTEAFF.

This clonotype was observed at least ten times. The J gene is TRBJ1-5, the V gene TRBV12-3 or TRBV12-4, with a possible D match to TRBD1 (6 bases). V gave up 0 bases and J gave up 7 bases, with 10 bases separating them. This CDR3 spans 14 amino acids. CDR3: CASSLAGAGQPQHF. The CDR3 DNA is TGTGCCAGCAGTTTAGCGGGGGCAGGGCAGCCCCAGCATTTT.

This clonotype showed up many times. This chain uses TRBV6-5 with TRBJ2-5; 11 bases map to TRBD2. Germline values: CDR1 MNHEY, CDR2 SVGAGI. The CDR3 covers 14 residues. V trimming: 4 bases; J trimming: 4 bases; junction bases outside the gene matches: 2. CDR3 residues: CASSFLAGGETQYF. In DNA, the CDR3 is TGTGCCAGCAGTTTTCTAGCGGGGGGAGAGACCCAGTACTTC.

This clonotype was counted at least ten times. The chain recombines TRBV27 with TRBJ1-6, with a possible D match to TRBD1 (5 bases). CDR3 length: 16 amino acids. Germline V gene data show CDR1 as MNHEY and CDR2 as SMNVEV (reference sequence). V lost 3 bases and J lost 4, with 13 bases in between. The CDR3 sequence: CASSLRRGVYNSPLHF. DNA of the CDR3: TGTGCCAGCAGTTTGAGAAGGGGAGTTTATAATTCACCCCTCCACTTT.

The table lists this clonotype with many counts. The rearrangement links TRBV11-3 to TRBJ2-2; no clear D. Germline CDR1 reads SGHNT; CDR2 reads YENEEA. The CDR3 is 13 residues long. V dropped 4 bases and J dropped 4 bases, with 7 bases sitting between them. CDR3 protein: CASSSVGTGELFF. The CDR3, as DNA: TGTGCCAGCAGCTCCGTGGGCACCGGGGAGCTGTTTTTT.

This clonotype appeared once. The rearrangement uses TRBV9 and TRBJ1-3; 7 nucleotides line up with TRBD1. The V gene's germline CDR1 is SGDLS and CDR2 YYNGEE. Losses at the gene ends were 3 bases for V and 4 bases for J; bases not matched to a gene: 7. This CDR3 region has 15 residues. CDR3 sequence reads: CASSGTGAGGNTIYF. DNA of the CDR3: TGTGCCAGCAGCGGTACAGGGGCTGGAGGAAACACCATATATTTT.

This clonotype was seen more than once but under ten times. The chain joins TRBV7-2 to TRBJ2-5, with D possibly matching TRBD1 (5 bases). V was shortened by 4 bases and J by 3 bases, with 9 bases between the two germline ends. CDR1 SGHTA and CDR2 FQGNSA come from the germline V gene. This CDR3 comprises 13 residues. The CDR3 spells CASSYDRKETQYF. The CDR3 DNA follows: TGTGCCAGCAGCTACGACAGAAAAGAGACCCAGTACTTC.

The CDR3 nucleotides read TGTGCCAGCAGTCGGGACAGGGCAATTGCCAAAAACATTCAGTACTTC. It specifies CASSRDRAIAKNIQYF. The chain couples TRBV27 to TRBJ2-4, with 9 bases identical to TRBD1. This CDR3 is built from 16 residues. In germline, CDR1 is MNHEY, CDR2 SMNVEV (reference sequence). J gave up 1 base and V 5 bases, and 6 bases lay outside the gene matches.

V gene TRBV11-1 combines with J gene TRBJ2-7; the D gene is possibly TRBD1 (6 bases). CDR3 length: 16 residues. V was pared by 5 bases and J by 3 bases, with 20 bases between. The germline CDR1 and CDR2 sequences are SGHAT and FQDESV (reference sequence). The CDR3 protein is CASSPVVLGANYEQYF. In DNA form, the CDR3 reads TGTGCCAGCAGCCCTGTCGTACTGGGGGCAAACTACGAGCAGTACTTC.

V usage is TRBV12-5 and J usage is TRBJ1-1; D is unresolved. The CDR3 covers 17 residues. Trimming stripped 0 bases from V and 0 bases from J, with 14 bases between. CDR1 is LGHNT, CDR2 FRNRAP, per germline. The chain's CDR3 is CASGLVIENKMNTEAFF. CDR3 DNA: TGTGCTAGTGGTTTGGTGATAGAGAACAAAATGAACACTGAAGCTTTCTTT.

In regard to this clonotype: It may be a read error: a sequence one base away is much more abundant. This CDR3 fails to terminate in the conserved phenylalanine or tryptophan, so it likely reflects a read error. This chain uses TRBV12-3 or TRBV12-4 with TRBJ2-7, with 9 bases matching TRBD1. This CDR3 region has 13 residues. The V and J ends lost 7 bases and 6 bases, in that order; junction bases with no gene match: 7. CDR3 loop: CASTAGTGIEQYY. The CDR3 region has the DNA TGTGCCAGCACTGCCGGGACAGGGATCGAGCAGTACTAC.

The table lists this clonotype with many counts. The chain employs TRBV12-3 or TRBV12-4 and TRBJ2-2; D is unclear. This CDR3 is built from 13 residues. The V end lost 5 bases, the J end lost 2 bases, and 6 bases lay between the germline ends. The CDR3 is CASSTSNTGELFF. The DNA for the CDR3 is TGTGCCAGCAGTACAAGCAACACCGGGGAGCTGTTTTTT.

The rearrangement uses TRBV3-1 and TRBJ1-2; D is unresolved. Trimming took off 2 bases at V and 8 bases at J, with 9 bases between the two ends. Per the germline V gene, CDR1 is LGHDT and CDR2 is YNNKEL (reference sequence). The CDR3 consists of 12 residues. The CDR3 region has the DNA TGTGCCAGCAGCCAATCCGCCAGGGGCTACACCTTC. It codes for CASSQSARGYTF. Using reference TRBV3-1 and TRBJ1-2 for the parts outside the CDR3, the full variable domain is DTAVSQTPKYLVTQMGNDKSIKCEQNLGHDTMYWYKQDSKKFLKIMFSYNNKELIINETVPNRFSPKSPDKAHLNLHINSLELGDSAVYFCASSQSARGYTFGSGTRLTVV.

This clonotype was counted a few times. V and J are TRBV19 and TRBJ1-2; D remains ambiguous. This CDR3 is built from 14 residues. With 8 bases removed from V and 5 bases from J, the gap between germline ends came to 18 bases. The germline CDR1 and CDR2 sequences are LNHDA and SQIVND (reference sequence). The chain's CDR3 is CASGLGGYLYGYTF. The DNA of the CDR3 is TGTGCCAGTGGCCTTGGCGGGTATCTTTATGGCTACACCTTC.

A remark on this clonotype: At one boundary the junction diverges from the germline segment, which might be a read error. This chain joins TRBV6-2 or TRBV6-3 and TRBJ2-3; TRBD2 matches 14 bases. The CDR3 runs to 17 residues. The germline gives CDR1 MNHEY, CDR2 SVGEGT. The DNA of the CDR3 is TGTGCCAGCAGTTATTCCCCGACTAGCGGGGGGGTTGATACGCAGTTTTTT. Translation: CASSYSPTSGGVDTQFF.

In regard to this clonotype: A much larger clone differs by one base, so this may be a read error. The chain recombines TRBV7-9 with TRBJ1-2, with D maybe TRBD1 (5 bases). CDR3 length equals 14 residues. Germline loops: CDR1 SEHNR, CDR2 FQNEAQ (reference sequence). The CDR3 loop reads CASSSGAGRYDYTF. The CDR3 coding sequence is TGTGCCAGCAGCTCCGGGGCAGGGAGGTATGACTACACCTTC. The full variable domain, with the rest looked up from reference TRBV7-9 and TRBJ1-2, is DTGVSQNPRHKITKRGQNVTFRCDPISEHNRLYWYRQTLGQGPEFLTYFQNEAQLEKSRLLSDRFSAERPKGSFSTLEIQRTEQGDSAMYLCASSSGAGRYDYTFGSGTRLTVV.

The chain carries TRBV20-1 and TRBJ2-2; 10 bases align to TRBD2. With 2 bases clipped from V and 5 bases from J, the junction kept 14 bases outside the gene matches. The V gene's germline CDR1 is DFQATT and CDR2 SNEGSKA (reference sequence). This CDR3 has 18 residues. This CDR3 is CSARLAGAPMGWTGELFF. In nucleotides, the CDR3 is TGCAGTGCTAGACTAGCGGGGGCCCCGATGGGTTGGACCGGGGAGCTGTTTTTT.

This clonotype has a count of ten or more. This chain links TRBV5-1 with TRBJ1-2, with D tentatively TRBD1 (5 bases). V lost 4 bases to trimming and J lost 5 bases, with 9 bases between them. Germline values: CDR1 SGHRS, CDR2 YFSETQ. This CDR3 has 12 residues. For the CDR3, the DNA is TGCGCCAGCAGCCCTTGGGGGTATGGCTACACCTTC. Protein sequence: CASSPWGYGYTF.

The chain joins TRBV12-3 or TRBV12-4 to TRBJ1-2; TRBD1 agrees at 9 bases. V was clipped by 4 bases and J by 7 bases; unmatched bases: 16. The CDR3 is 17 amino acids. The chain's CDR3 is CASSSSSAGQGTAGYTF. CDR3 nucleotide sequence: TGTGCCAGCAGTTCGTCCTCCGCGGGACAGGGAACTGCTGGCTACACCTTC.

The rearrangement links TRBV19 to TRBJ2-2; 13 bases are shared with TRBD2. Germline V lookup: CDR1 LNHDA, CDR2 SQIVND (reference sequence). The CDR3 has 20 amino acids. V gave up 6 bases and J gave up 5 bases; unmatched junction bases: 18. CDR3 protein: CASSQNGLGLAGAGTGELFF. In nucleotides, the CDR3 is TGTGCCAGTAGCCAAAACGGCCTTGGACTAGCGGGGGCGGGAACCGGGGAGCTGTTTTTT.

The CDR3 is CASTRRETNSPLHF. In nucleotides, the CDR3 is TGTGCCAGCACCCGCAGGGAAACGAATTCACCCCTCCACTTT. The chain links TRBV16 to TRBJ1-6; perhaps TRBD1 as D (5 bases). CDR1 and CDR2 from the germline V gene are KGHSY and FQNENV. The CDR3 length is 14 residues. The V gene lost 7 bases and the J gene lost 7 bases, with 14 bases spanning the gap.

A few counts support this clonotype. DNA of the CDR3: TGTGCCACCAGCAGAGATCTAGGACAGGTCTATTCCTACGAGCAGTACTTC. Its translation: CATSRDLGQVYSYEQYF. This chain connects TRBV15 to TRBJ2-7; TRBD1 agrees at 7 bases. From germline, CDR1 is LNHNV and CDR2 YYDKDF (reference sequence). The CDR3 spans 17 residues. Germline trimming cut 0 bases from V and 1 base from J; bases unmatched to any gene: 9. Combining the CDR3 with reference TRBV15 and TRBJ2-7 gives the whole variable domain DAMVIQNPRYQVTQFGKPVTLSCSQTLNHNVMYWYQQKSSQAPKLLFHYYDKDFNNEADTPDNFQSRRPNTSFCFLDIRSPGLGDTAMYLCATSRDLGQVYSYEQYFGPGTRLTVT.

This clonotype came up a few times. This sequence joins TRBV4-1 and TRBJ1-5; 7 nucleotides align to TRBD1. The germline V gene encodes CDR1 MGHRA and CDR2 YSYEKL. V lost 2 bases to trimming and J lost 2 bases; unmatched junction nucleotides: 9. The CDR3 sequence is 17 residues long. CDR3 nucleotides: TGCGCCAGCAGCCAACCGACAGGGACGGTCGGCAATCAGCCCCAGCATTTT. This sequence encodes CASSQPTGTVGNQPQHF.

This chain uses TRBV7-8 with TRBJ2-5, with 9 positions matching TRBD2. V lost 6 bases, J lost 1 base, and 18 bases stayed unmatched. Germline V gives CDR1 SGHVS, CDR2 FQNEAQ. CDR3 length: 19 residues. CDR3 in amino acids: CASSLLSWVAGVTQETQYF. In DNA, the CDR3 is TGTGCCAGCAGTCTCCTATCTTGGGTAGCGGGGGTAACCCAAGAGACCCAGTACTTC.